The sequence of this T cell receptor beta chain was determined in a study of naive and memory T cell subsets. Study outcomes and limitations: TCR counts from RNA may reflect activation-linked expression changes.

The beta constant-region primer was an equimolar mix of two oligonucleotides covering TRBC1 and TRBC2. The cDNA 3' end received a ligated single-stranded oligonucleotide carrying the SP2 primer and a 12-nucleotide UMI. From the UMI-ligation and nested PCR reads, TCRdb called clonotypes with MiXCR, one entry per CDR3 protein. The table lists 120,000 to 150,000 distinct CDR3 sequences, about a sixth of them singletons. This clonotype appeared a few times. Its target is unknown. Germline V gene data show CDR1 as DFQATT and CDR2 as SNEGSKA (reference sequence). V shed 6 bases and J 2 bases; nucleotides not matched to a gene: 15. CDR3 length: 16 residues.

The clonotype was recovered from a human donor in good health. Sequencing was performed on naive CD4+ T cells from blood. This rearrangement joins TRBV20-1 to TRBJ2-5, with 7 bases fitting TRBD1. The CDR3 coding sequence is TGCAGTGCGAGCCCCAGGGGGAGAGCCTCACAAGAGACCCAGTACTTC. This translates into CSASPRGRASQETQYF.